This T cell receptor beta chain was recorded in a study of T cells in Graves' hyperthyroidism and ophthalmopathy. This clonotype was seen at least ten times. The antigen is unknown. Study-wide points: Most clonotypes expanded in the thyroid (above 0.001) were also present in blood.

Researchers defined stable Graves' hyperthyroidism as no ophthalmopathy progression within 18 months. Diagnosis of hyperthyroidism was new in patients aged 18 to 65, and its duration was under 2 months. Each diagnosis was grounded in clinical symptoms, serum thyroxine and TRAb, thyroid ultrasound, and orbital computed tomography. This CDR3 contains 16 residues. Looked up from germline, CDR1 is MNHEY and CDR2 is SMNVEV (reference sequence). The V segment lost 6 bases and the J segment 2 bases; nucleotides outside the gene matches: 9. RNA transcripts gave rise to amplified TCR beta CDR3 regions. A first-round RT-PCR of the TCR CDR3 used the HTBI primer set. TCRdb re-called the multiplex PCR reads through MiXCR, storing one row per CDR3 protein. This table holds more than 450,000 distinct CDR3 sequences, 14% found once.

This chain connects TRBV27 to TRBJ2-3; 9 bases are a match to TRBD2. This receptor was obtained from a woman in her thirties or forties with Graves' hyperthyroidism. Material for sequencing was blood. CDR3 amino acids: CASSFSSGRPTDTQYF. DNA for the CDR3: TGTGCCAGCAGCTTTAGCAGCGGGAGGCCCACAGATACGCAGTATTTT.